This T cell receptor beta chain was found in a study of tumor-infiltrating lymphocytes in primary liver carcinoma. The junction had 14 bases not matched to a gene; V was cut back by 10 bases and J by 9 bases. The germline gives CDR1 MDHEN, CDR2 SYDVKM. This CDR3 region has 14 residues. This clonotype was picked up a small number of times. The input was about 490 ng total RNA; TCR beta cDNA was made from it with a constant-region primer. TCR beta libraries came from three nested multiplex PCR rounds using slightly modified ARM-PCR. For around 11 cycles apiece, the opening two PCR rounds ran with TRBV1-TRBV30 forward primers and a C-beta reverse primer. TCRdb called the multiplex PCR reads again in MiXCR, with one record for every CDR3 protein. The sample contains about 300,000 distinct CDR3 sequences, about 60% of which appear only once. RNA isolated from unsorted whole blood supplied the blood RNA, with germline DNA also extracted.

The specimen sequenced was peripheral blood. V and J are TRBV28 and TRBJ2-1; 8 bases line up with TRBD2. This sequence was found in a man aged 35 to 55 with primary liver carcinoma and hepatitis B virus infection. The CDR3 spells CATKGERESGEQFF. As DNA, the CDR3 is TGTGCCACCAAAGGGGAGCGGGAGAGCGGTGAGCAGTTCTTC.